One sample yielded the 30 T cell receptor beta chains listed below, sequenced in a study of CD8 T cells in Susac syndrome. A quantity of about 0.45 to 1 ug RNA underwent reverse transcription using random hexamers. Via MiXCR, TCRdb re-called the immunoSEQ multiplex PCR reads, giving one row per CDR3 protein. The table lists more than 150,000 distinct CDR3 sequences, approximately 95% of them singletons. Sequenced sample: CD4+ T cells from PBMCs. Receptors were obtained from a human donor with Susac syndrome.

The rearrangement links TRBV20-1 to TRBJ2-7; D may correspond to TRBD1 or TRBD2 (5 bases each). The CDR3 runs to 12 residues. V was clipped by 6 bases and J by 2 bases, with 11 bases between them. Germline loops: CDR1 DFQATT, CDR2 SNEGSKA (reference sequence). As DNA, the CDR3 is TGCAGTGCCACCCGGGGCCCCTACGAGCAGTACTTC. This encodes CSATRGPYEQYF.

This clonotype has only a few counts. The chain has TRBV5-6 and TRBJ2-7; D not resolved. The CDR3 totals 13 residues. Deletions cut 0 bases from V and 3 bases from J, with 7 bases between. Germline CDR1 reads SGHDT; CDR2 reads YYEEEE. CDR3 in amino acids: CASSLAASYEQYF. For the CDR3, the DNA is TGTGCCAGCAGCTTGGCAGCCAGCTACGAGCAGTACTTC.

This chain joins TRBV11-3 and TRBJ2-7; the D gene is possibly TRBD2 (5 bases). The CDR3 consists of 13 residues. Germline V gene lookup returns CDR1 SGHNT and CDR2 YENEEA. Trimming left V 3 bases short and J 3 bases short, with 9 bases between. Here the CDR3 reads CASSFGRDYEQYF. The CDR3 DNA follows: TGTGCCAGCAGCTTCGGCCGGGACTACGAGCAGTACTTC.

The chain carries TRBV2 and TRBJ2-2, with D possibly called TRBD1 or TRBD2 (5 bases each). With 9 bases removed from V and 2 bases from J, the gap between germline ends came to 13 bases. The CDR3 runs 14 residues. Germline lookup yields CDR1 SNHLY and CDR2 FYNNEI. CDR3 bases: TGTGCCAGAGCCGGGACCGACAACACCGGGGAGCTGTTTTTT. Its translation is CARAGTDNTGELFF.

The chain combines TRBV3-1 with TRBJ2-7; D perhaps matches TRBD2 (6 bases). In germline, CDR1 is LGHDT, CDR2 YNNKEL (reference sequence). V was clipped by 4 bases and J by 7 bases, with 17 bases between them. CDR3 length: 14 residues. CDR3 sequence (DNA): TGTGCCAGCAGCCCAAGGAGCCAGGGAGGAGAGCAGTACTTC. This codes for CASSPRSQGGEQYF.

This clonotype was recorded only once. The chain's CDR3 is CASSFTVIRNTEAFF. In nucleotides, the CDR3 is TGTGCCAGCAGTTTTACAGTTATAAGGAACACTGAAGCTTTCTTT. The V gene is TRBV12-3 or TRBV12-4, the J gene TRBJ1-1; the D is unclear. With 3 bases removed from V and 1 base from J, the gap between germline ends came to 12 bases. CDR3 length equals 15 residues.

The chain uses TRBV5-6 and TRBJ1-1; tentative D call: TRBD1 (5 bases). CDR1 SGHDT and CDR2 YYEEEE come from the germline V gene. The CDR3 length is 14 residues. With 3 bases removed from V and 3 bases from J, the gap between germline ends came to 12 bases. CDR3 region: CASSSPGGDTEAFF. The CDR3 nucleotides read TGTGCCAGCAGCTCGCCGGGGGGTGACACTGAAGCTTTCTTT.

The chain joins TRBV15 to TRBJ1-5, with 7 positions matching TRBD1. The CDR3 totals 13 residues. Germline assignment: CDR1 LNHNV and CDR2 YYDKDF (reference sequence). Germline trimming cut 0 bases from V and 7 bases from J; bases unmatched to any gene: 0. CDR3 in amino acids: CATSREGGQPQHF. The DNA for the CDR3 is TGTGCCACCAGCAGAGAAGGGGGCCAGCCCCAGCATTTT.

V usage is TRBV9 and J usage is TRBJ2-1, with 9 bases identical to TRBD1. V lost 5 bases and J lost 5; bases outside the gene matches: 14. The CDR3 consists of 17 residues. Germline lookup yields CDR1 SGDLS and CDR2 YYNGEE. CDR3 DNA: TGTGCCAGCAGTCGCCTCCCGGGACAGGGTACCCACAATGAGCAGTTCTTC. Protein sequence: CASSRLPGQGTHNEQFF.

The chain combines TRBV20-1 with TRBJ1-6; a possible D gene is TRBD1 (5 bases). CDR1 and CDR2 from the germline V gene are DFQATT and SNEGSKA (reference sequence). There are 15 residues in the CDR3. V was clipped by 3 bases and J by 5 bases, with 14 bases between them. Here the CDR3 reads CSASPGRADNSPLHF. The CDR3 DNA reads TGCAGTGCTAGCCCGGGCAGGGCAGATAATTCACCCCTCCACTTT.

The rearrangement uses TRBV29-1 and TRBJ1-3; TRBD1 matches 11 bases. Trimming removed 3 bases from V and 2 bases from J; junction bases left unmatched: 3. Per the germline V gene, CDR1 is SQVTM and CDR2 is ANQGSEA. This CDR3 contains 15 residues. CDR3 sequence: CSVDTGQGAGNTIYF. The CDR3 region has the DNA TGCAGCGTTGATACGGGACAGGGGGCTGGAAACACCATATATTTT.

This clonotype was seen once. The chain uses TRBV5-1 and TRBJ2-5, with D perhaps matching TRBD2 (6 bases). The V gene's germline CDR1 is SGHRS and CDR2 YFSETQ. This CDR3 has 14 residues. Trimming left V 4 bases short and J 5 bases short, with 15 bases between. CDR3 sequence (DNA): TGCGCCAGCAGCCTCCGGGGACTGGGGGAGACCCAGTACTTC. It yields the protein CASSLRGLGETQYF. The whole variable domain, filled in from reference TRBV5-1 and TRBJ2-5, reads KAGVTQTPRYLIKTRGQQVTLSCSPISGHRSVSWYQQTPGQGLQFLFEYFSETQRNKGNFPGRFSGRQFSNSRSEMNVSTLELGDSALYLCASSLRGLGETQYFGPGTRLLVL.

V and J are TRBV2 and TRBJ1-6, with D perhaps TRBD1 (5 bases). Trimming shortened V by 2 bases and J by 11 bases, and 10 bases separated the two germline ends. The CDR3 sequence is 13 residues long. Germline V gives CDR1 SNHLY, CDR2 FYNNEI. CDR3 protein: CASSELRGPPLHF. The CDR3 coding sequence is TGTGCCAGCAGTGAATTAAGGGGACCACCCCTCCACTTT.

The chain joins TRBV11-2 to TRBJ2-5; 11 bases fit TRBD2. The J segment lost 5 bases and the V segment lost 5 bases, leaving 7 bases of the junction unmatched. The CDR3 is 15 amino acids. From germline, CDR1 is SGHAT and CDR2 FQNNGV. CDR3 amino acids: CASSRSGGAVETQYF. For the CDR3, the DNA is TGTGCCAGCAGCCGTAGCGGGGGGGCCGTGGAGACCCAGTACTTC.

The DNA for the CDR3 is TGTGCTAGTGGGCCAGGGACACTACCGGAGACCCAGTACTTC. Its translation: CASGPGTLPETQYF. This chain links TRBV12-5 with TRBJ2-5, with TRBD1 as a possible D gene (6 bases). Deletions cut 6 bases from V and 5 bases from J, with 16 bases between. The CDR3 has 14 residues. CDR1 LGHNT and CDR2 FRNRAP come from the germline V gene.

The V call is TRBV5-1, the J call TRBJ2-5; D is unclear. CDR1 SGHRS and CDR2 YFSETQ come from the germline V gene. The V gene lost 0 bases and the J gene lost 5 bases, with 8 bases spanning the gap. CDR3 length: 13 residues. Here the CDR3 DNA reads TGCGCCAGCAGCTTGGGTCTGTGGGAGACCCAGTACTTC. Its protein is CASSLGLWETQYF.

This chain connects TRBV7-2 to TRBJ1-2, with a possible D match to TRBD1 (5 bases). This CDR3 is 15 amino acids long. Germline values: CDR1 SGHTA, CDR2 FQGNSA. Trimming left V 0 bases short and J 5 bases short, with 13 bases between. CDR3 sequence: CASSLALTAGYGYTF. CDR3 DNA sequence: TGTGCCAGCAGCTTAGCGCTAACAGCAGGGTATGGCTACACCTTC.

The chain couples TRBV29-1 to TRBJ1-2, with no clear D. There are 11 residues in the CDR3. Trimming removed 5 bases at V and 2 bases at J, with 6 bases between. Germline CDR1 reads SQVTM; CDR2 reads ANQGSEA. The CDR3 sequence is CSVRFNYGYTF. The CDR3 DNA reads TGCAGCGTTCGGTTCAACTATGGCTACACCTTC.

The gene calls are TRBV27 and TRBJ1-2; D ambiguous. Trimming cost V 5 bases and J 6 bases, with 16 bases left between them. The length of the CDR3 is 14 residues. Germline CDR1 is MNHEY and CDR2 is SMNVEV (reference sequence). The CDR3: CASSPRPYRDGYTF. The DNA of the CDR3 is TGTGCCAGCAGTCCTCGGCCCTATAGGGATGGCTACACCTTC.

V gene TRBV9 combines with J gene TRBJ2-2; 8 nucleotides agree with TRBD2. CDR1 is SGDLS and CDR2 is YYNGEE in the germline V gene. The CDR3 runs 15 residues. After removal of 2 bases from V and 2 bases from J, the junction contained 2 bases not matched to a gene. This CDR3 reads CASSVSGVNTGELFF. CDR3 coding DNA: TGTGCCAGCAGCGTTAGCGGGGTAAACACCGGGGAGCTGTTTTTT.

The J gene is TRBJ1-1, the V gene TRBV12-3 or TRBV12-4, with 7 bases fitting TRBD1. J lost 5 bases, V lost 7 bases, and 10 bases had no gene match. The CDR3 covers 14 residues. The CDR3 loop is CASTLGGGGTEAFF. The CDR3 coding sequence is TGTGCCAGCACCCTAGGGGGCGGAGGGACTGAAGCTTTCTTT.

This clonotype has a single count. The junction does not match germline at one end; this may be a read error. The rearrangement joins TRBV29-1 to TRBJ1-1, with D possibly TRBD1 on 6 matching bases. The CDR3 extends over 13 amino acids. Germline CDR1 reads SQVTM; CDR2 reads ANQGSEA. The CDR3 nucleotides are TGCAGCGTTCAAGAAGGGGGGAACACTGAAGCTTTCTTT. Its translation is CSVQEGGNTEAFF. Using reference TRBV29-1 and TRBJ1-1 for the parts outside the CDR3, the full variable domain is SAVISQKPSRDICQRGTSLTIQCQVDSQVTMMFWYRQQPGQSLTLIATANQGSEATYESGFVIDKFPISRPNLTFSTLTVSNMSPEDSSIYLCSVQEGGNTEAFFGQGTRLTVV.

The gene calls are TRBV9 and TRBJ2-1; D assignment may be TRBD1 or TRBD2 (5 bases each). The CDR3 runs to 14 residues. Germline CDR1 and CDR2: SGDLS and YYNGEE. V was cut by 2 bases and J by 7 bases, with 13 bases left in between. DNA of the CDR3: TGTGCCAGCAGCGTGGGGGTCTTGGGGAATGAGCAGTTCTTC. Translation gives CASSVGVLGNEQFF.

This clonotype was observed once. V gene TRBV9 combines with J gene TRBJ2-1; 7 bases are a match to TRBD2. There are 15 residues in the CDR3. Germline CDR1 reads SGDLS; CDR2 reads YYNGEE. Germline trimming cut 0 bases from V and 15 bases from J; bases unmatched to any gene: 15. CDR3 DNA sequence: TGTGCCAGCAGCGTAGAAGATGACCGCCGGGAGGATCTGTTCTTC. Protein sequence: CASSVEDDRREDLFF.

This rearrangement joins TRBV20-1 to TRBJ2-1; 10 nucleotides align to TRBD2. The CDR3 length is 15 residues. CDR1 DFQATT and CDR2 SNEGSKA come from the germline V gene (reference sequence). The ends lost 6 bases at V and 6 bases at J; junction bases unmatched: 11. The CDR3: CSARRAGGRVNEQFF. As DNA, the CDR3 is TGCAGTGCCCGACGAGCGGGGGGGCGTGTCAATGAGCAGTTCTTC.

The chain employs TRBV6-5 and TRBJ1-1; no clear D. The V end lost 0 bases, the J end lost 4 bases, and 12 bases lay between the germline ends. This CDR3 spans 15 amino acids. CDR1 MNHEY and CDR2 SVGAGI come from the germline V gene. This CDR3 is CASSYSQYGSTEAFF. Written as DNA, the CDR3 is TGTGCCAGCAGTTACTCGCAATACGGAAGCACTGAAGCTTTCTTT.

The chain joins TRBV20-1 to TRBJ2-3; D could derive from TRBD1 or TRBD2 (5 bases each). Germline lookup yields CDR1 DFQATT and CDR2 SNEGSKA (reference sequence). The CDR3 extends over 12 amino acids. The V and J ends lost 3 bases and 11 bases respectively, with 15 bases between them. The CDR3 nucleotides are TGCAGTGCTAGTGGGACGCTCTATGAGCAGTATTTT. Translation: CSASGTLYEQYF.

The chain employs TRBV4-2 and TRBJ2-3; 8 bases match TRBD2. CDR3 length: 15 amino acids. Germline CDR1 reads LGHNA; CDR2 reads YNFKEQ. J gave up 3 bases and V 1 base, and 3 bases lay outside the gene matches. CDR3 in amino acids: CASSQGRGGTDTQYF. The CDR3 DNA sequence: TGTGCCAGCAGCCAAGGACGGGGGGGGACAGATACGCAGTATTTT.

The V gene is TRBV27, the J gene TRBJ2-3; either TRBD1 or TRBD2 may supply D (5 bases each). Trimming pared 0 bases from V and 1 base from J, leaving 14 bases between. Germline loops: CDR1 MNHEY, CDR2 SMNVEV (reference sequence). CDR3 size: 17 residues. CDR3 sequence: CASSLSPRGWGTDTQYF. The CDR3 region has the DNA TGTGCCAGCAGTTTATCCCCCCGGGGCTGGGGCACAGATACGCAGTATTTT.

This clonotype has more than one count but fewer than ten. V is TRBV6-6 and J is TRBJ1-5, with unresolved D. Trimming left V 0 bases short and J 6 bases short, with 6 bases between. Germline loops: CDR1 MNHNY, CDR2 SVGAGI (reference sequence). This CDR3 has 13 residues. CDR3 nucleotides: TGTGCCAGCAGTTACTCTCCGGGTCAGCCCCAGCATTTT. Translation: CASSYSPGQPQHF.